This T cell receptor (beta chain) was recovered during a study of OX40 agonist ivuxolimab in advanced cancers. Clones were read by immunoSEQ multiplex PCR, and TCRdb kept only the in-frame ones, dropping some. The data contain some 97,000 clones, 90% of them singletons. The V end was cut by 3 bases, the J end by 4 bases, with 13 bases between. Germline assignment: CDR1 SNHLY and CDR2 FYNNEI. The CDR3 sequence is 14 residues long. The chain joins TRBV2 to TRBJ2-7; either TRBD1 or TRBD2 may fit D (6 bases each). Here the sequenced sample was CD4+ or CD8+ T cells sorted from blood, taken in a trial of the OX40 agonist ivuxolimab. The origin of this receptor is an adult with an advanced solid tumor such as melanoma, head and neck, liver or kidney cancer. As DNA, the CDR3 is TGTGCCAGCAGTGAGAATAGGGGGGTATACGAGCAGTACTTC. It encodes CASSENRGVYEQYF.